This paragraph covers one T cell receptor (beta chain) sequence. Antigen specificity is unknown. In chemo-refractory metastatic non-small-cell lung cancer, patients got ipilimumab CTLA-4 blockade together with focal radiation. The V end was cut by 1 base, the J end by 0 bases, with 11 bases between. The CDR3 has 16 amino acids. The germline CDR1 and CDR2 sequences are SGDLS and YYNGEE. The data are from a study of radiotherapy plus CTLA-4 blockade in lung cancer. General study findings and limits: Early clonal dynamics of blood T cells, together with interferon-beta, were reported as the best response predictor.

Profiled with immunoSEQ multiplex PCR; TCRdb holds only in-frame clones, not every one. The table has 81,000 or so clones, under 85% seen once; the top ten hold about 0.79%. The gene calls are TRBV9 and TRBJ1-3; D is ambiguous. Source: peripheral blood, taken from a patient treated with radiotherapy plus ipilimumab. The clonotype was recovered from a human donor with non-small cell lung cancer who had stable disease on radiotherapy plus ipilimumab. The CDR3 DNA reads as TGTGCCAGCAGCGTAAGCGGGCAGGTCTCTGGAAACACCATATATTTT. The encoded protein is CASSVSGQVSGNTIYF.